This T cell receptor (beta chain) was captured by sequencing in a study of identical twins. A word on this clonotype: Its target is not known.

Trimming at V came to 5 bases and at J to 0 bases, leaving 22 bases not matched to a gene. CDR3 length: 21 amino acids. Germline-derived CDR1 and CDR2 are DFQATT and SNEGSKA (reference sequence). General study results and limits: Out-of-frame TCR alpha sharing in monozygotic twins exceeded recombination model predictions. Carriage of fewer insertions was seen in abundant cord blood beta clonotypes, whereas memory repertoires showed none.

TCRdb passed the 5' RACE reads through MiXCR, listing each CDR3 protein once. The sample contains around 680,000 distinct CDR3 sequences, 8.5% to 9% of which appear only once. In addition, the sample was reused for a study of yellow fever vaccine responses in identical twins.

The J gene is TRBJ2-1, the V gene TRBV20-1; TRBD1 aligns across 10 bases. This sequence was found in a young woman in good health. The specimen sequenced was PBMCs. CDR3 in amino acids: CSAPMDRGEKLSHFSYNEQFF. The CDR3 DNA sequence: TGCAGTGCTCCCATGGACAGGGGGGAGAAGCTTTCCCACTTCTCCTACAATGAGCAGTTCTTC.